This TCR beta chain was sequenced during a study of post-analysis software for immune sequencing data. Study summary: Relapsing-remitting, secondary progressive and progressive-relapsing forms of multiple sclerosis all featured among disease courses.

The V gene's germline CDR1 is ENHRY and CDR2 SYGVKD. The CDR3 contains 12 residues. V lost 8 bases, J lost 1 base, and 8 bases lay in between. This clonotype was recorded at least ten times. The antigen is undetermined. Study results and caveats: Same-batch preparations were strongly co-clustered by F measure. Multiple sclerosis patients showed significantly lower normalized Chao1 diversity than controls did. TRBV5-6, TRBV5-1 and TRBV20-1 were among a handful of TRBV segments more frequent in patients than controls.

Prepared libraries of TCR beta cDNA carried unique molecular identifiers. Each batch of 1 to 10 million T cells produced some 450,000 cDNA molecules. TCRdb reprocessed the PCR reads with MiXCR, giving one entry per CDR3 protein. The sample has a few hundred thousand distinct CDR3 sequences; about 40% are singletons. The clonotype was recovered from a girl aged 5-17 years with multiple sclerosis. The chain joins TRBV10-3 to TRBJ1-1; D unresolved. Sequencing was performed on blood. This CDR3 reads CAIGRQNTEAFF. DNA of the CDR3: TGTGCCATCGGGAGGCAGAACACTGAAGCTTTCTTT.